The clone carrying this T cell receptor beta chain was counted at least ten times. MiXCR, run by TCRdb on the RT-PCR reads, gives a single entry per CDR3 protein. The sample contains more than 600,000 distinct CDR3 sequences, 11% to 15% of which appear only once. Material: memory CD4+ T cells from blood. The TCR sequence derives from a female donor in good health, serving as a healthy control.

The chain's CDR3 is CASRGRGAEQFF. The CDR3 bases are TGTGCCAGCAGGGGCAGGGGAGCCGAGCAGTTCTTC. This chain uses TRBV7-3 with TRBJ2-1, with D maybe TRBD1 (6 bases). This CDR3 is 12 amino acids long. V shed 6 bases and J shed 10 bases, with 13 bases lying between them. Germline CDR1 SGHTA, CDR2 FQGTGA. Using reference TRBV7-3 and TRBJ2-1 for the parts outside the CDR3, the full variable domain is GAGVSQTPSNKVTEKGKYVELRCDPISGHTALYWYRQSLGQGPEFLIYFQGTGAADDSGLPNDRFFAVRPEGSVSTLKIQRTERGDSAVYLCASRGRGAEQFFGPGTRLTVL.